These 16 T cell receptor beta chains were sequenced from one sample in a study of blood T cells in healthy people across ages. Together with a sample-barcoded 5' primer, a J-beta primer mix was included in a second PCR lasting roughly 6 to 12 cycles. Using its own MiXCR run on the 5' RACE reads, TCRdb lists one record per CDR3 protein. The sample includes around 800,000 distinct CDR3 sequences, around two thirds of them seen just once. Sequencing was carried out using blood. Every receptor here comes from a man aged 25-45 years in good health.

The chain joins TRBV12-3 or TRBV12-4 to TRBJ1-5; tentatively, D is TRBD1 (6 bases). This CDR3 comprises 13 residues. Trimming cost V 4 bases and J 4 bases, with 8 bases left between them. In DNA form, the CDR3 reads TGTGCCAGCAGTTCTGGGACAAATCAGCCCCAGCATTTT. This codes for CASSSGTNQPQHF.

Here the CDR3 reads CASSSGTSGIREETQYF. For the CDR3, the DNA is TGCGCCAGCAGCAGCGGGACTAGCGGGATCCGGGAGGAGACCCAGTACTTC. V gene TRBV5-1 combines with J gene TRBJ2-5, with TRBD2 matching over 13 bases. In germline, CDR1 is SGHRS, CDR2 YFSETQ. This CDR3 contains 17 residues. The V and J ends lost 4 bases and 5 bases, in that order; junction bases with no gene match: 11.

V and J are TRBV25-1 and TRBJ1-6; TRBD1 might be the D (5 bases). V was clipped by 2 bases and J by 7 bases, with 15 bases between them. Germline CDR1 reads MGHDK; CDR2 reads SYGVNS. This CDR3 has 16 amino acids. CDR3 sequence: CASSELGTEFNSPLHF. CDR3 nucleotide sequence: TGTGCCAGCAGTGAACTCGGGACGGAGTTCAATTCACCCCTCCACTTT.

The CDR3, as DNA: TGTGCCAGCAGACCCGGGCTTGGTCAAGACACCTACGAGCAGTACTTC. This translates into CASRPGLGQDTYEQYF. This sequence joins TRBV7-2 and TRBJ2-7; D is ambiguous. Trimming removed 6 bases from V and 2 bases from J, with 20 bases in between. Germline CDR1 reads SGHTA; CDR2 reads FQGNSA. The CDR3 length is 16 residues.

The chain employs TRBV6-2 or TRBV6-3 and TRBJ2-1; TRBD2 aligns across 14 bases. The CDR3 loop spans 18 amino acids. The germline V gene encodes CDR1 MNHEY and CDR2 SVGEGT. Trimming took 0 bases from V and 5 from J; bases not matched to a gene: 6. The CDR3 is CASSYSRLAGGPNNEQFF. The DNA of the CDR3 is TGTGCCAGCAGTTACTCCCGACTAGCGGGGGGGCCTAACAATGAGCAGTTCTTC.

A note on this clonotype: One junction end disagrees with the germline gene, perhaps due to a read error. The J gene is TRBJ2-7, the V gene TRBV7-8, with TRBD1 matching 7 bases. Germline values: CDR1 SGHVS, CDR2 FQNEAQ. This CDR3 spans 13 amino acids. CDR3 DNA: TGTGCCAGCAGTTTAGGGGGACAGTACGAGCAGTACTTC. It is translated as CASSLGGQYEQYF.

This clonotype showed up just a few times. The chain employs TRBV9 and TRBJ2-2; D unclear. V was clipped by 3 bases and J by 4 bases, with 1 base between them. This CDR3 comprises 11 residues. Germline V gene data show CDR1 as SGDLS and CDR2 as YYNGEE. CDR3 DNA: TGTGCCAGCAGCGGCACCGGGGAGCTGTTTTTT. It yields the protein CASSGTGELFF. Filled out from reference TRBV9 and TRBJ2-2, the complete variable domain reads DSGVTQTPKHLITATGQRVTLRCSPRSGDLSVYWYQQSLDQGLQFLIQYYNGEERAKGNILERFSAQQFPDLHSELNLSSLELGDSALYFCASSGTGELFFGEGSRLTVL.

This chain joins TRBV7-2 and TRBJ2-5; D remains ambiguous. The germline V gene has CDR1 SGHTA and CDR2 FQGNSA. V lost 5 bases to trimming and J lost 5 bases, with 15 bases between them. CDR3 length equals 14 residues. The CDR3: CASSLAPAWETQYF. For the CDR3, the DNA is TGTGCCAGCAGCCTCGCCCCTGCGTGGGAGACCCAGTACTTC.

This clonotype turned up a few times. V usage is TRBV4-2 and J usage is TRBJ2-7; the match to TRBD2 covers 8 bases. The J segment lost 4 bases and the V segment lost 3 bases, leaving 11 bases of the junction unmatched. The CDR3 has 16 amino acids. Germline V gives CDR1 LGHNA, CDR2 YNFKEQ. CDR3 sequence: CASSQETGGAGYEQYF. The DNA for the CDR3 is TGTGCCAGCAGCCAGGAGACCGGGGGGGCGGGATACGAGCAGTACTTC.

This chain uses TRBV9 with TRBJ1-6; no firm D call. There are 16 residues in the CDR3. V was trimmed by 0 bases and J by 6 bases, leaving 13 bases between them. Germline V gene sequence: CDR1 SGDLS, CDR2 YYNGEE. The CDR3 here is CASSVGGRGGNSPLHF. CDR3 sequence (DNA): TGTGCCAGCAGCGTAGGCGGCCGGGGTGGTAATTCACCCCTCCACTTT.

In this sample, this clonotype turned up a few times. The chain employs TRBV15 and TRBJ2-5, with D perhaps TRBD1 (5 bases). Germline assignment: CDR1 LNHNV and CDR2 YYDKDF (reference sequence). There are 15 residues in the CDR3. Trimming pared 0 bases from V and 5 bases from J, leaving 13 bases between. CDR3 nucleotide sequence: TGTGCCACCAGCAGAGATCTGACAGCCCGGGAGACCCAGTACTTC. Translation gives CATSRDLTARETQYF.

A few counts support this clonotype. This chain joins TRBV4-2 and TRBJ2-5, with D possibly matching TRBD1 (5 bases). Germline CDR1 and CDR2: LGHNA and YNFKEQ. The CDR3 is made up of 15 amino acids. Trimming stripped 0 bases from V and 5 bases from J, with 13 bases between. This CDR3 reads CASSQEGRVGETQYF. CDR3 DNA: TGTGCCAGCAGCCAAGAGGGCAGGGTCGGGGAGACCCAGTACTTC.

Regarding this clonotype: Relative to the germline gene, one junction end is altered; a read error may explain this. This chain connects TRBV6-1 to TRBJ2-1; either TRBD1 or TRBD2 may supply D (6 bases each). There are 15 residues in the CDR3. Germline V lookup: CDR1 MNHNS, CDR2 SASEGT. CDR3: CAGRGQLAMYNEQFF. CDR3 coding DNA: TGTGCCGGCAGGGGACAACTAGCTATGTACAATGAGCAGTTCTTC.

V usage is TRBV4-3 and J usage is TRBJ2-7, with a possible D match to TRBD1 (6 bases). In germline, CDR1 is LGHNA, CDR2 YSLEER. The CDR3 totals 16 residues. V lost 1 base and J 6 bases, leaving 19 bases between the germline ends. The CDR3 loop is CASSQARGMSLAEQYF. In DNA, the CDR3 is TGCGCCAGCAGCCAAGCGAGGGGGATGAGCTTGGCCGAGCAGTACTTC.

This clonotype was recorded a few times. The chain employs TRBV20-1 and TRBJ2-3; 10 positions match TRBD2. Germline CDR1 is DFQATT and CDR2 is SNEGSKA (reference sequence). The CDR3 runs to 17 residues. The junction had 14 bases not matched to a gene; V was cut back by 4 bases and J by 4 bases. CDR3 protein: CSANAGTSDGFADTQYF. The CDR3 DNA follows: TGCAGTGCTAACGCGGGGACTAGCGATGGTTTCGCAGATACGCAGTATTTT.

The CDR3 here is CASSRSRPAVFQETQYF. Here the CDR3 DNA reads TGTGCCAGCAGCCGAAGCCGGCCAGCGGTGTTCCAAGAGACCCAGTACTTC. The rearrangement links TRBV28 to TRBJ2-5; possibly TRBD2 for D (5 bases). CDR3 length equals 17 residues. CDR1 and CDR2 from the germline V gene are MDHEN and SYDVKM. Between the trimmed V and J ends, which lost 6 bases and 1 base, there was a span of 21 bases.